This T cell receptor (beta chain) was identified during a study of blood T cell repertoires in COVID-19. Study-level background: The study drew acute and convalescent COVID-19 samples from the United States, Italy and Spain. T cells, B-cell-depleted T cells, or PBMCs provided the cDNA or gDNA that served as material.

Authors' processing steps: Estimated nucleated cell counts came from reference gene primer amplification. Assay used: immunoSEQ multiplex PCR; TCRdb lists only in-frame clones, some missing. V and J calls and clone size are as listed in that table; D and trimming were resolved from the DNA. The data show hundreds of thousands of clones, around 89% seen once. Donors of Cohort 3 who recovered were those that had two negative PCRs, clearance, or symptom resolution. The sample consisted of PBMCs or T cells enriched from blood (not recorded which). The clonotype was recovered from a man in his thirties or forties who had recovered from COVID-19.

The CDR3 loop reads CASTPPSGRVNEQFF. Here the CDR3 DNA reads TGTGCCAGCACCCCCCCCAGCGGGAGGGTGAATGAGCAGTTCTTC. The chain is built from TRBV6-5 and TRBJ2-1, with 10 bases identical to TRBD2. The germline V gene has CDR1 MNHEY and CDR2 SVGAGI. V lost 7 bases, J lost 7 bases, and 10 bases stayed unmatched. The CDR3 sequence is 15 residues long.